Following are 18 T cell receptor beta chains from one sample sequenced in a study of chemoradiotherapy in HPV16-positive cancers. Method: immunoSEQ multiplex PCR; TCRdb's copy keeps in-frame clones and lacks some. The sample lists approximately 17,000 clones, 85% to 90% occurring once. This sample comprised blood, obtained from a patient who underwent chemoradiotherapy. All receptors come from a human donor with HPV-associated anogenital cancer.

A few counts support this clone. The missing conserved phenylalanine or tryptophan at the end of this CDR3 makes a read error likely. No DNA is shown, since the ends of the CDR3 on it are uncertain; the CDR3 is the one TCRdb lists. The J gene is TRBJ1-2, the V gene TRBV6-1; the table's TRBD1 call for D was not verified on the DNA. The germline CDR1 and CDR2 sequences are MNHNS and SASEGT. The CDR3 spans 12 residues, counting both ends. CDR3 sequence reads: CASSEALLVTGI.

The CDR3 coding sequence is TGTGCCAGCAGTCTCTTCCAGGGACCCGGACCCCACGAGCAGTACTTC. It yields the protein CASSLFQGPGPHEQYF. The rearrangement links TRBV28 to TRBJ2-7, with D possibly being TRBD1 or TRBD2 (5 bases each). The length of the CDR3 is 16 residues. Per germline, CDR1 MDHEN and CDR2 SYDVKM. V was clipped by 5 bases and J by 5 bases, with 22 bases between them.

The V and J genes are TRBV5-6 and TRBJ2-7, with D possibly matching TRBD2 (5 bases). This CDR3 contains 16 residues. The germline V and J ends were trimmed by 3 bases and 6 bases, with 22 bases remaining between them. The germline V gene has CDR1 SGHDT and CDR2 YYEEEE. The CDR3 DNA is TGTGCCAGCAGCTCCAGCCTCCTGCGACTATTAGGCGAGCAGTACTTC. This codes for CASSSSLLRLLGEQYF.

V is TRBV6-6 and J is TRBJ2-7, with TRBD1 identical over 12 bases. CDR3 length: 14 amino acids. Germline CDR1 and CDR2: MNHNY and SVGAGI (reference sequence). The ends lost 6 bases at V and 5 bases at J; junction bases unmatched: 5. This CDR3 reads CASRAGTGGNEQYF. The CDR3 DNA reads as TGTGCCAGCAGGGCCGGGACAGGGGGCAACGAGCAGTACTTC.

This chain joins TRBV28 and TRBJ1-1, with unresolved D. Trimming took 1 base from V and 8 from J, leaving 8 bases between them. The CDR3 is 12 amino acids. Per germline, CDR1 MDHEN and CDR2 SYDVKM. CDR3 nucleotide sequence: TGTGCCAGCAGTTTATATCCACGCGAAGCTTTCTTT. It is translated as CASSLYPREAFF.

V and J are TRBV29-1 and TRBJ2-1; D perhaps matches TRBD2 (5 bases). This CDR3 contains 12 residues. Between the trimmed V and J ends, which lost 8 bases and 6 bases, there was a span of 14 bases. Germline V gene lookup returns CDR1 SQVTM and CDR2 ANQGSEA. CDR3 protein: CSLREEPNEQFF. The CDR3 region has the DNA TGCAGCTTGAGGGAAGAACCCAATGAGCAGTTCTTC.

The chain is built from TRBV5-1 and TRBJ2-1; possibly TRBD1 or TRBD2 for D (5 bases each). The CDR3 length is 13 residues. From germline, CDR1 is SGHRS and CDR2 YFSETQ. Trimming removed 4 bases from V and 8 bases from J, with 13 bases in between. The CDR3 DNA reads TGCGCCAGCAGCCTGGGACCCGGACATGAGCAGTTCTTC. It encodes CASSLGPGHEQFF.

The table lists this clone with a count of one. The rearrangement joins TRBV6-1 to TRBJ1-1, with 7 bases matching TRBD1. The germline gives CDR1 MNHNS, CDR2 SASEGT. The CDR3 sequence is 13 residues long. J was trimmed by 12 bases and V by 4 bases; bases with no gene match: 11. CDR3 amino acids: CASSVPGQLLPFF. The CDR3 region has the DNA TGTGCCAGCAGTGTTCCGGGACAGCTCCTACCTTTCTTT.

The V and J genes are TRBV2 and TRBJ2-5; D is uncertain. CDR3 length: 11 residues. V was clipped by 7 bases and J by 5 bases, with 8 bases between them. Germline CDR1 and CDR2: SNHLY and FYNNEI. In DNA, the CDR3 is TGTGCCAGCACGGTATGGGAGACCCAGTACTTC. Encoded protein: CASTVWETQYF.

V and J are TRBV19 and TRBJ2-2; 9 bases align to TRBD1. Germline assignment: CDR1 LNHDA and CDR2 SQIVND (reference sequence). The CDR3 is 14 residues long. J lost 7 bases, V lost 5 bases, and 5 bases had no gene match. The CDR3 DNA reads as TGTGCCAGTAGTGTGACAGGGGGTAGCGGGGAGCTGTTTTTT. It is translated as CASSVTGGSGELFF.

The chain links TRBV30 to TRBJ2-7; tentatively, D is TRBD2 (5 bases). V was trimmed by 2 bases and J by 3 bases, leaving 8 bases between them. The length of the CDR3 is 12 residues. Germline V gene data show CDR1 as GTSNPN and CDR2 as SVGIG (reference sequence). CDR3: CAWSRRGYEQYF. CDR3 DNA: TGTGCCTGGAGTCGACGGGGCTACGAGCAGTACTTC.

The gene calls are TRBV19 and TRBJ1-1; TRBD1 agrees at 7 bases. From germline, CDR1 is LNHDA and CDR2 SQIVND (reference sequence). After removal of 5 bases from V and 0 bases from J, the junction contained 12 bases not matched to a gene. This CDR3 comprises 17 residues. This CDR3 reads CASSPNQGDSMNTEAFF. DNA of the CDR3: TGTGCCAGTAGTCCCAATCAGGGGGACAGCATGAACACTGAAGCTTTCTTT.

The chain recombines TRBV19 with TRBJ2-2, with a weak D call TRBD1 (6 bases). The germline V and J ends were trimmed by 10 bases and 6 bases, with 15 bases remaining between them. This CDR3 has 13 residues. Germline V gene sequence: CDR1 LNHDA, CDR2 SQIVND (reference sequence). In DNA, the CDR3 is TGTGCCACTTTACAGGGTTATCCCGGGGAGCTGTTTTTT. It translates to CATLQGYPGELFF.

V gene TRBV7-2 combines with J gene TRBJ2-3; no clear D. CDR1 is SGHTA, CDR2 FQGNSA, per germline. Trimming took off 5 bases at V and 0 bases at J, with 24 bases between the two ends. The CDR3 contains 19 residues. The CDR3 region has the DNA TGTGCCAGCAGCATTAGCCCCTTGGACGCACAAACTAGCACAGATACGCAGTATTTT. This encodes CASSISPLDAQTSTDTQYF.

The V and J genes are TRBV2 and TRBJ2-3; TRBD2 aligns across 10 bases. J gave up 6 bases and V 7 bases, and 10 bases lay outside the gene matches. The CDR3 runs to 15 residues. Germline CDR1 reads SNHLY; CDR2 reads FYNNEI. The CDR3 coding sequence is TGTGCCAGCAATAAGCGGGGGGGCCGCGAGGATACGCAGTATTTT. The encoded protein is CASNKRGGREDTQYF.

The V call is TRBV20-1, the J call TRBJ2-7; no clear D gene. The germline V and J ends were trimmed by 6 bases and 1 base, with 4 bases remaining between them. Germline CDR1 reads DFQATT; CDR2 reads SNEGSKA (reference sequence). This CDR3 is 10 amino acids long. The CDR3 spells CSAASYEQYF. In DNA form, the CDR3 reads TGCAGTGCCGCATCCTACGAGCAGTACTTC.

The DNA for the CDR3 is TGTGCCAGCAGCCGGACAGGGTTCTACAATGAGCAGTTCTTC. It is translated as CASSRTGFYNEQFF. The chain links TRBV7-9 to TRBJ2-1; TRBD1 matches at 8 bases. In germline, CDR1 is SEHNR, CDR2 FQNEAQ (reference sequence). V was pared by 5 bases and J by 3 bases, with 3 bases of the junction left unmatched. CDR3 length: 14 amino acids.

This clone was recorded once. The rearrangement uses TRBV5-4 and TRBJ2-1; 13 bases fit TRBD2. V lost 2 bases and J lost 7; bases outside the gene matches: 3. The CDR3 covers 15 residues. Germline assignment: CDR1 SGHNT and CDR2 YYREEE (reference sequence). CDR3 loop: CASSFGLAGENEQFF. In nucleotides, the CDR3 is TGTGCCAGCAGCTTTGGACTAGCGGGAGAAAATGAGCAGTTCTTC.